This TCR beta chain came from a study of T cell clonality in common variable immunodeficiency. This clone was seen only a few times. As yet, its antigen is unknown. The read gets to within 3 residues of the CDR3 end, and the germline J gene fills in the rest. The CDR3 totals 13 residues. The V gene end was trimmed by 5 bases and the J gene end by 4 bases; junction bases not matched to a gene: 4. Germline assignment: CDR1 GTSNPN and CDR2 SVGIG (reference sequence). Control and CVID samples contributed equal amounts of genomic DNA. TCRdb's copy holds only in-frame clones and misses some; the assay was immunoSEQ multiplex PCR. Listed for the sample are more than 9,000 clones, none seen a single time. Broader study findings: Common variable immunodeficiency TCR beta sequences reportedly had fewer deletions and N-nucleotide insertions. The cause of increased CVID clonality remains unclear without subpopulation sequencing.

Most patients and controls had Caucasian heritage. This receptor was identified in a human donor with common variable immunodeficiency. The source material was peripheral blood mononuclear cells. This chain uses TRBV30 with TRBJ1-5; 8 nucleotides agree with TRBD1. The CDR3 region is CAWARTGNQPQHF. The DNA read from the CDR3 is TGTGCCTGGGCTAGGACAGGGAATCAGCCC.